These 13 T cell receptor beta chains share one sample of origin, sequenced in a study of response to subunit inactivated influenza vaccine. TCRdb reanalysed the RT-PCR reads using MiXCR and keeps one entry per CDR3 protein. The table has roughly 700,000 distinct CDR3 sequences, around 14% seen once. The sequencing used PBMCs from blood, collected 11 to 12 days after vaccination. These receptors all come from a man in his fifties who received an inactivated influenza vaccine.

V gene TRBV27 combines with J gene TRBJ2-7; the D is unclear. Between the trimmed V and J ends, which lost 5 bases and 3 bases, there was a span of 11 bases. The CDR3 covers 13 residues. Germline assignment: CDR1 MNHEY and CDR2 SMNVEV (reference sequence). This CDR3 reads CASSRGVNYEQYF. CDR3 DNA sequence: TGTGCCAGCAGTCGTGGGGTTAACTACGAGCAGTACTTC.

This clonotype was counted ten times or more. V usage is TRBV5-6 and J usage is TRBJ2-1; D uncertain. Germline lookup yields CDR1 SGHDT and CDR2 YYEEEE. V was trimmed by 0 bases and J by 9 bases, leaving 7 bases between them. This CDR3 comprises 12 residues. The DNA for the CDR3 is TGTGCCAGCAGCTTGGTCCGGACTGAGCAGTTCTTC. This gives the protein CASSLVRTEQFF.

A few counts support this clonotype. This chain links TRBV7-2 with TRBJ2-5; 12 positions match TRBD2. CDR3 length: 16 amino acids. The V segment lost 3 bases and the J segment 9 bases; nucleotides outside the gene matches: 11. Germline V CDR1 and CDR2: SGHTA, FQGNSA. The CDR3 DNA is TGTGCCAGCAGCTTGTTGGGGACTAGCGGGTTAGGGGCCCAGTACTTC. Its translation: CASSLLGTSGLGAQYF.

This clonotype was counted a few times. This chain links TRBV20-1 with TRBJ2-5; TRBD1 agrees at 8 bases. V was clipped by 2 bases and J by 5 bases; unmatched bases: 4. Germline CDR1 reads DFQATT; CDR2 reads SNEGSKA (reference sequence). CDR3 length equals 13 residues. The CDR3 nucleotides are TGCAGTGCTAGACTGACAGGGGCCGAGACCCAGTACTTC. Its translation is CSARLTGAETQYF.

This clonotype was observed a few times. V is TRBV11-2 and J is TRBJ2-1, with TRBD2 matching over 8 bases. The germline V gene has CDR1 SGHAT and CDR2 FQNNGV. The CDR3 length is 16 residues. The V and J ends lost 6 bases and 4 bases, in that order; junction bases with no gene match: 11. The CDR3 nucleotides read TGTGCCAGCAGACCTCTACGGGGGGGCCCATACAATGAGCAGTTCTTC. This translates into CASRPLRGGPYNEQFF.

This clonotype was counted between two and nine times. The chain recombines TRBV4-1 with TRBJ1-4, with 8 bases aligning to TRBD1. V shed 5 bases and J 0 bases; nucleotides not matched to a gene: 14. The CDR3 is made up of 19 amino acids. CDR1 and CDR2 from the germline V gene are MGHRA and YSYEKL. DNA of the CDR3: TGCGCCAGCAGCGGACAGGGCCGTCCCAGACCATCAACTAATGAAAAACTGTTTTTT. This gives the protein CASSGQGRPRPSTNEKLFF.

This clonotype showed up just a few times. The V gene is TRBV9, the J gene TRBJ2-1; TRBD2 agrees at 8 bases. V was clipped by 0 bases and J by 0 bases; unmatched bases: 5. Germline CDR1 reads SGDLS; CDR2 reads YYNGEE. The CDR3 runs 17 residues. CDR3 sequence (DNA): TGTGCCAGCAGCGTAGTGGACAGCGGGAGCTCCTACAATGAGCAGTTCTTC. Its protein is CASSVVDSGSSYNEQFF.

The J gene is TRBJ1-5, the V gene TRBV29-1; no clear D gene. V lost 4 bases and J lost 3, with 10 bases in between. The germline gives CDR1 SQVTM, CDR2 ANQGSEA. The CDR3 contains 13 residues. The DNA of the CDR3 is TGCAGCGTTGTTGACGGCAACAATCAGCCCCAGCATTTT. Translation gives CSVVDGNNQPQHF.

This clonotype has just a few counts. This rearrangement joins TRBV11-2 to TRBJ2-1, with 10 bases that match TRBD2. Trimming removed 3 bases from V and 7 bases from J; junction bases left unmatched: 15. The CDR3 length is 18 residues. Germline loops: CDR1 SGHAT, CDR2 FQNNGV. The DNA for the CDR3 is TGTGCCAGCAGCTTTCCCCTTTACCCTAGCGGGGGTAGTAATGAGCAGTTCTTC. It encodes CASSFPLYPSGGSNEQFF.

This clonotype came up a few times. This rearrangement joins TRBV29-1 to TRBJ2-7, with TRBD1 matching over 9 bases. The V gene's germline CDR1 is SQVTM and CDR2 ANQGSEA. The CDR3 consists of 13 residues. V was clipped by 4 bases and J by 3 bases; unmatched bases: 4. This chain's CDR3 is CSVVGQGIYEQYF. CDR3 sequence (DNA): TGCAGCGTTGTGGGACAGGGAATCTACGAGCAGTACTTC.

The chain carries TRBV11-2 and TRBJ1-5; no firm D call. Germline lookup yields CDR1 SGHAT and CDR2 FQNNGV. Trimming took off 1 base at V and 4 bases at J, with 17 bases between the two ends. This CDR3 spans 17 amino acids. The CDR3: CASSLVAGDRPNQPQHF. The CDR3, as DNA: TGTGCCAGCAGCTTAGTCGCAGGCGACCGGCCGAATCAGCCCCAGCATTTT.

V usage is TRBV6-5 and J usage is TRBJ2-1; 11 bases map to TRBD2. The length of the CDR3 is 17 residues. CDR1 and CDR2 (germline): MNHEY, SVGAGI. V trimming: 4 bases; J trimming: 4 bases; junction bases outside the gene matches: 9. The CDR3 loop is CASSSGTSGSLYNEQFF. CDR3 coding DNA: TGTGCCAGCAGTTCCGGGACTAGCGGCTCCCTTTACAATGAGCAGTTCTTC.

The V gene is TRBV20-1, the J gene TRBJ2-3; maybe TRBD1 (6 bases). The CDR3 has 15 residues. V was pared by 1 base and J by 1 base, with 12 bases between. Germline CDR1 reads DFQATT; CDR2 reads SNEGSKA (reference sequence). The CDR3 region is CSARVDRVRTDTQYF. The DNA for the CDR3 is TGCAGTGCTAGAGTGGACAGAGTCCGCACAGATACGCAGTATTTT.